This T cell receptor beta chain was sequenced during a study of fetal regulatory T cell absence and autoimmunity. Deletions cut 0 bases from V and 8 bases from J, with 8 bases between. The CDR3 spans 12 residues. Looked up from germline, CDR1 is SGHDT and CDR2 is YYEEEE. Sequencing was at survey level. Generated by immunoSEQ multiplex PCR, the TCRdb table keeps only in-frame clones and is missing some. Of about 95,000 clones detected, more than 70% appear once; the ten largest clones hold roughly 2%. This sequence was found in a male donor with IPEX syndrome. Specimen: pancreas tissue. This chain links TRBV5-6 with TRBJ1-2, with D maybe TRBD1 (5 bases). This CDR3 is CASSLVGEGYTF. The CDR3 bases are TGTGCCAGCAGCTTGGTGGGGGAAGGCTACACCTTC.